Listed below are T cell receptor beta chains from one sample, sequenced in a study of healthy donors' naive CD4 and CD8 T cells. TCRdb independently ran MiXCR on the reads; one entry per CDR3 protein. This sample has approximately 180,000 distinct CDR3 sequences, with over 60% found just once. Specimen: naive CD4+ and CD8+ T cells sorted from blood, pooled from several donors. These receptors all stem from a pool of human donors in good health; the sample pools cells from several healthy donors. The CDR3 runs from the conserved cysteine through the conserved F or W. The D gene is left open where the match is weak. Clone size, where shown, is once, few, many, or a class for clones that have expanded.

>NA|NA|TRBJ2-6|TRBV29-1
TGCAGCGTGAACGACAGAAGCTCTGGGGCCAACGTCCTGACTTTC
CSVNDRSSGANVLTF
>NA|NA|TRBJ1-5|TRBV20-1
TGCAGTGCTAGCGGGGAAAGGGATCAGCCCCAGCATTTT
CSASGERDQPQHF
>TRBD1|NA|TRBJ2-7|TRBV5-6
TGTGCCAGCAGCTTGAAGAAAGGACAGGTATTCTACGAGCAGTACTTC
CASSLKKGQVFYEQYF
>NA|NA|TRBJ2-7|TRBV29-1
TGCAGCGTTGAAGATCTTCGGCCACCCTACGAGCAGTACTTC
CSVEDLRPPYEQYF
>NA|few|TRBJ1-1|TRBV5-5
TGTGCCAGCAGCTTGGTCCGCTCCACGACTGAAGCTTTCTTT
CASSLVRSTTEAFF
>NA|NA|TRBJ2-1|TRBV6-2/TRBV6-3
TGTGCCAGCATGCTGCCCGGAGGCTATTACAATGAGCAGTTCTTC
CASMLPGGYYNEQFF
>NA|NA|TRBJ1-2|TRBV6-4
TGTGCCAGCAGTGACTCGGGCAGTAACTATGTTGGCTACACCTTC
CASSDSGSNYVGYTF
>TRBD1|NA|TRBJ2-5|TRBV15
TGTGCCACCAGCAAATCGTGGGGGACAGGGACGTCGGAGACCCAGTACTTC
CATSKSWGTGTSETQYF
>TRBD2|NA|TRBJ2-1|TRBV19
TGTGCCAGTAGCAACTTAGCGGGGGGACGGAATGAGCAGTTCTTC
CASSNLAGGRNEQFF
>TRBD1|NA|TRBJ1-1|TRBV29-1
TGCAGCGCCGACAGGGGGAACACTGAAGCTTTCTTT
CSADRGNTEAFF
>NA|NA|TRBJ1-6|TRBV19
TGTGCCAGTAGTATAGATGAGGGATCACCCCTCCACTTT
CASSIDEGSPLHF
>NA|NA|TRBJ2-7|TRBV20-1
TGCAGTGCTAGAGAGACGGGAGCCTACGAGCAGTACTTC
CSARETGAYEQYF
>TRBD2|NA|TRBJ2-1|TRBV19
TGTGCCAGTACCTTTGGACTAGCAGGCGAGCAGTTCTTC
CASTFGLAGEQFF
>NA|NA|TRBJ2-2|TRBV30
TGTGCCTGGACCGCTGGTAACGGGGAGCTGTTTTTT
CAWTAGNGELFF
>NA|NA|TRBJ2-7|TRBV29-1
TGCAGCGTTGATGGGTTCCCCGATGACTACGAGCAGTACTTC
CSVDGFPDDYEQYF
>TRBD1|NA|TRBJ1-2|TRBV29-1
TGCAGCGTTGAGACAGGGGTAGGCTACACCTTC
CSVETGVGYTF
>TRBD2|NA|TRBJ2-7|TRBV6-1
TGTGCCAGCAGTGGTGATTATCACGGACTAGCGGACGAGCAGTACTTC
CASSGDYHGLADEQYF
>NA|NA|TRBJ1-3|TRBV29-1
TGCAGCGCCCGCACCCGAAACACCATATATTTT
CSARTRNTIYF
>NA|NA|TRBJ2-1|TRBV12-5
TGTGCTAGTGGTCAAGATATGAATGAGCAGTTCTTC
CASGQDMNEQFF
>NA|NA|TRBJ1-5|TRBV29-1
TGCAGCGTTGTTCTGGGGAATCAGCCCCAGCATTTT
CSVVLGNQPQHF
>TRBD1|few|TRBJ1-2|TRBV20-1
TGCAGTGCTAGACTGACAGGGGGCGGGTATGGCTACACCTTC
CSARLTGGGYGYTF
>TRBD1|few|TRBJ2-1|TRBV6-5
TGTGCCAGCAGTTACATCGACAGGGTTAATGAGCAGTTCTTC
CASSYIDRVNEQFF
>NA|NA|TRBJ1-1|TRBV6-5
TGTGCCAGCAGTTACTATACGACAAGAACTGAAGCTTTCTTT
CASSYYTTRTEAFF
>NA|NA|TRBJ1-1|TRBV10-3
TGTGCCATCAGGACAGATAACACTGAAGCTTTCTTT
CAIRTDNTEAFF
>NA|NA|TRBJ2-7|TRBV27
TGTGCCAGCAGTCCAAACCCTCAAAGTAGCTCCTACGAGCAGTACTTC
CASSPNPQSSSYEQYF
>NA|NA|TRBJ2-2|TRBV5-4
TGTGCCAGCAGTCCGGGGAGCCCTGTCGATACCGGGGAGCTGTTTTTT
CASSPGSPVDTGELFF
>NA|NA|TRBJ2-7|TRBV12-3/TRBV12-4
TGTGCCAGCAGTCACCCGGGCCGAAGGCCCTACGAGCAGTACTTC
CASSHPGRRPYEQYF
>TRBD2|once|TRBJ2-3|TRBV11-1
TGTGCCAGCAGCGCCCGGGACTACCCGAATACGCAGTATTTT
CASSARDYPNTQYF
>TRBD2|NA|TRBJ2-7|TRBV29-1
TGCAGCGGATTGACTAGCGGGAGTGCGGGTGGGGAGCAGTACTTC
CSGLTSGSAGGEQYF
>TRBD2|NA|TRBJ2-5|TRBV24-1
TGTGCCACCAGTGAGGGGACTAGCGGCCAACCTTGGGGGGCCCAGTACTTC
CATSEGTSGQPWGAQYF
>NA|NA|TRBJ2-7|TRBV28
TGTGCCAGCAGTATCGGATCGACGGGGGAGCAGTACTTC
CASSIGSTGEQYF
>TRBD1|NA|TRBJ2-7|TRBV6-5
TGTGCCAGCAGTTACGAGGGGGCCTCCTACGAGCAGTACTTC
CASSYEGASYEQYF
>NA|NA|TRBJ2-7|TRBV29-1
TGCAGCGTTGATTCGACTGCGGGTGACGAGCAGTACTTC
CSVDSTAGDEQYF
>NA|NA|TRBJ2-3|TRBV11-1
TGTGCCAGCAGCCTCACGGGACGCACAGATACGCAGTATTTT
CASSLTGRTDTQYF
>TRBD1|NA|TRBJ2-1|TRBV5-6
TGTGCCAGCAGCTTGGGTTTTGAGGGGGCCCACAATGAGCAGTTCTTC
CASSLGFEGAHNEQFF
>TRBD1|NA|TRBJ2-7|TRBV19
TGTGCCAGTAGTCCAAGGGACAGAAAGACCTACGAGCAGTACTTC
CASSPRDRKTYEQYF
>TRBD2|NA|TRBJ2-1|TRBV6-5
TGTGCCAGCAGCAGCGGACTAGCTTGGAATGAGCAGTTCTTC
CASSSGLAWNEQFF
>NA|once|TRBJ2-2|TRBV11-2
TGTGCCAGCAGCTTAGTTTCCGGGCCCGGGGAGCTGTTTTTT
CASSLVSGPGELFF
>NA|NA|TRBJ2-1|TRBV11-2
TGTGCCAGCAGCTTAGCGCTAGCAAGGGAGCAGTTCTTC
CASSLALAREQFF
>TRBD2|NA|TRBJ2-7|TRBV13
TGTGCCAGCAGCTTAGAACTAGCGGGAAGGAACGAGCAGTACTTC
CASSLELAGRNEQYF
>NA|NA|TRBJ2-1|TRBV6-5
TGTGCCAGCAGTTACGCGGGACCGCCCTACAATGAGCAGTTCTTC
CASSYAGPPYNEQFF
>NA|NA|TRBJ2-7|TRBV12-3/TRBV12-4
TGTGCCAGCAGTGTCTCGGGGTCGGAAGATTTGGGAGAGCAGTACTTC
CASSVSGSEDLGEQYF
>NA|few|TRBJ2-7|TRBV6-2/TRBV6-3
TGTGCCAGCAGTTACGCCTCTACCCGTGGTAGCGGCCTCGAGCAGTACTTC
CASSYASTRGSGLEQYF
>TRBD2|NA|TRBJ2-1|TRBV7-9
TGTGCCAGCAGCCATTCTACTAGCGGGAGAACATACAATGAGCAGTTCTTC
CASSHSTSGRTYNEQFF
>NA|NA|TRBJ2-1|TRBV6-2/TRBV6-3
TGTGCCAGCTCTATACCCGATGAGCAGTTCTTC
CASSIPDEQFF
>NA|NA|TRBJ2-5|TRBV7-8
TGTGCCAGCAGCTTAGACGGCGGCGCGAAGAATGGGGAGACCCAGTACTTC
CASSLDGGAKNGETQYF
>NA|NA|TRBJ2-5|TRBV5-6
TGTGCCAGCAGCTTGCTGCTGTGGGAGACCCAGTACTTC
CASSLLLWETQYF
>TRBD1|NA|TRBJ2-3|TRBV11-1
TGTGCCAGCAGCCTCCTCCGTACAGGGGCTAGCACAGATACGCAGTATTTT
CASSLLRTGASTDTQYF
>TRBD2|NA|TRBJ2-3|TRBV29-1
TGCAGCGTTGAACTTGGACTAGCGGGAGGCACAGATACGCAGTATTTT
CSVELGLAGGTDTQYF
>NA|NA|TRBJ1-5|TRBV15
TGTGCCACCAGTAGCGGGGGGAGCAATCAGCCCCAGCATTTT
CATSSGGSNQPQHF
>NA|NA|TRBJ1-1|TRBV6-5
TGTGCCAGCAGGGCCGGCAAGGGCACTGAAGCTTTCTTT
CASRAGKGTEAFF
>NA|once|TRBJ2-1|TRBV19
TGTGCCAGTAGTTCCATGGGCCGCTACAATGAGCAGTTCTTC
CASSSMGRYNEQFF
>TRBD1|NA|TRBJ2-1|TRBV27
TGTGCCAGCAGTCTAGTGGACAGGGGGCAAGAAGGGAACAATGAGCAGTTCTTC
CASSLVDRGQEGNNEQFF
>NA|once|TRBJ2-7|TRBV27
TGTGCCAGCAGTTTAGGGGTCAGTCCCCTTTACGAGCAGTACTTC
CASSLGVSPLYEQYF
>TRBD1|once|TRBJ1-1|TRBV29-1
TGCAGCGCGCCCGGACAGGGGACAACTGAAGCTTTCTTT
CSAPGQGTTEAFF
>TRBD2|NA|TRBJ2-1|TRBV20-1
TGCAGTGCTTCCCATTTGCGGGAGTCCTACAATGAGCAGTTCTTC
CSASHLRESYNEQFF
>NA|few|TRBJ2-7|TRBV29-1
TGCAGCGTTGGGGGATCAGGGGCTCACTACGAGCAGTACTTC
CSVGGSGAHYEQYF
>NA|NA|TRBJ2-1|TRBV5-1
TGCGCCAGCAGCTTGGGAGCGAGCAGGGATAATGAGCAGTTCTTC
CASSLGASRDNEQFF
>NA|NA|TRBJ2-1|TRBV20-1
TGCAGTGCTAGAGAGGGGAAATTTCCTCTCTATGAGCAGTTCTTC
CSAREGKFPLYEQFF